This T cell receptor (beta chain) originates from a study of T cells in narcolepsy (dated by TCRdb to the late 2010s). Context from the whole study: Healthy control donors were enrolled in the study alongside patients who had narcolepsy type 1 or type 2 (NT1, NT2). The study sought autoreactive T cells targeting hypocretin neuron self-antigens (hypocretin, TRIB2) in narcolepsy patients, using TCR Vbeta sequencing to track clonotypes in blood and CSF. Results and caveats for the whole study, not just this receptor: Patients and controls had similar numbers of sequenced blood memory CD4+ clonotypes, with averages of around 40,000 in patients and 33,354 in controls. Autoreactive clonotypes were reported to be detected serially in the blood of the same patients and of different patients, but not in the blood of healthy controls. No sequences matching autoreactive T cell clones were contained in some blood memory CD4+ repertoires from patients and controls. Plots comparing CSF and blood CD4+ T cell clonotypes from the same patient highlighted HCRT-specific and TRIB2-specific autoreactive clonotypes.

Libraries came from the immunoSEQ multiplex PCR assay. Not all clones reach the TCRdb copy of this immuneACCESS table, which keeps in-frame sequences only. Checked studies attribute under half of the gap to unresolved V genes and leave the rest unexplained. Across this sample there are about 40,000 clones, with approximately 88% seen only once. Roughly 1.2% of the sample is held by the ten biggest clonotypes. For TCR Vbeta sequencing, memory CD4+ T cells were sorted ex vivo from the peripheral blood of narcolepsy patients and healthy controls. As regards this clone: Its antigen is not yet known. Within one base of it there is no much larger clone, and no base qualities were kept.

Deletion took 1 base off V and 1 base off J, with a span of 10 bases between the germline ends. The germline V gene (reference sequence) supplies CDR1 MNHEY and CDR2 SMNVEV. The CDR3 holds 15 amino acids from the cysteine to the phenylalanine. The sequence is cut down to CDR3 DNA, 45 bases in frame from base 1. In this chain, TRBV27 is recombined with TRBJ1-1, with the D gene not confidently named. This receptor was taken from a human donor with narcolepsy. The sample taken for sequencing was CD45RA- memory CD4+ T cells from PBMCs. The sample's cell subset or site, from its label and the paper: memory T cells sorted ex vivo from peripheral blood. Read as DNA, the sequence is TGTGCCAGCAGTTTATACCTGGCGGGGAACACTGAAGCTTTCTTT. This gives the protein CASSLYLAGNTEAFF.